This T cell receptor (beta chain) appears in the sequencing data of a study of blood T cell repertoires in COVID-19. At the level of the study: Nucleic acid was either cDNA or gDNA, and it came from T cells, B-cell-depleted T cells, or PBMCs.

Patients from Seattle were sampled longitudinally, starting during active infection. J gave up 6 bases and V 7 bases, and 12 bases lay outside the gene matches. Germline V gene sequence: CDR1 SGHDT, CDR2 YYEEEE. The length of the CDR3 is 14 residues. Methods used by the authors: Cell counts per sample came from amplifying reference gene primers. TCRdb keeps only in-frame clones here, not all; method: immunoSEQ multiplex PCR. Clone size and V and J calls were adopted from that table, with D and trimming inferred from the DNA. The profile shows around 430,000 clones, approximately 90% of them singletons.

This sequence was found in a woman between 45 and 65 years old with COVID-19, enrolled during active disease. The V and J genes are TRBV5-6 and TRBJ2-7, with 8 bases identical to TRBD2. Sequenced input: peripheral blood. The CDR3 DNA follows: TGTGCCAGCTCCCCGGGAGGGGCCTCGCGCGAGCAGTACTTC. It yields the protein CASSPGGASREQYF.